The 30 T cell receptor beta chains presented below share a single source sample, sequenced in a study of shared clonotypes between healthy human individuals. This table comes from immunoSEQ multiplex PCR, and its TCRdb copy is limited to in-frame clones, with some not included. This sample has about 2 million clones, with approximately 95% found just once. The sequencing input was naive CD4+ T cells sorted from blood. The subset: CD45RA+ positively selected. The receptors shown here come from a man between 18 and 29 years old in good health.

DNA for the CDR3: TGTGCCAGCAGTTCACCTGGGGGGAGACTAGCCAAAAACATTCAGTACTTC. It codes for CASSSPGGRLAKNIQYF. V usage is TRBV2 and J usage is TRBJ2-4; D is possibly TRBD2 (6 bases). The CDR3 is made up of 17 amino acids. CDR1 is SNHLY, CDR2 FYNNEI, per germline. V was clipped by 5 bases and J by 0 bases, with 17 bases between them.

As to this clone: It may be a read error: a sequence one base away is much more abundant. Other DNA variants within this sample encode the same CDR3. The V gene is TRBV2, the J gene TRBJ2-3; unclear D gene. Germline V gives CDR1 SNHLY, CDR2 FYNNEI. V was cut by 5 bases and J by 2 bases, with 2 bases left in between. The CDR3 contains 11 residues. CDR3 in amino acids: CASSPTDTQYF. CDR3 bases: TGTGCCAGCAGTCCCACAGATACGCAGTATTTT.

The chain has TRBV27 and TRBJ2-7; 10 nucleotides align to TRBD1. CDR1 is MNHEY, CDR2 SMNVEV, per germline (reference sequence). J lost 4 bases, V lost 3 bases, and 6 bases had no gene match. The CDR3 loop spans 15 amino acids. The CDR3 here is CASSFMTGGSYEQYF. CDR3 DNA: TGTGCCAGCAGTTTCATGACAGGGGGCTCTTACGAGCAGTACTTC.

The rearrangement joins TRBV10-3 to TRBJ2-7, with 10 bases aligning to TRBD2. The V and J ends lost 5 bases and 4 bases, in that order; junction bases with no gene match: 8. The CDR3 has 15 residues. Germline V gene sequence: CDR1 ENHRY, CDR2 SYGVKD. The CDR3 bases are TGTGCCATCAGTCCAAGGGGGACTAGCGAATACGAGCAGTACTTC. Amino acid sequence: CAISPRGTSEYEQYF.

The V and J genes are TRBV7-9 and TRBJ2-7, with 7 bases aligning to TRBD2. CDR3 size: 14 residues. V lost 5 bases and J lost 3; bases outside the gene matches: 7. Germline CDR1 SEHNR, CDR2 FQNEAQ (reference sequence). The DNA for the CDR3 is TGTGCCAGCAGCAAGAGCGGGACGGTCTACGAGCAGTACTTC. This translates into CASSKSGTVYEQYF.

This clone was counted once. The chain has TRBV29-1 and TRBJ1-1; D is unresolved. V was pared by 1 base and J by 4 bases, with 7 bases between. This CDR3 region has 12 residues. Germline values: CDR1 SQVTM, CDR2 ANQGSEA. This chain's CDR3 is CSVEGAGTEAFF. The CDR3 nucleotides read TGCAGCGTTGAAGGGGCGGGCACTGAAGCTTTCTTT.

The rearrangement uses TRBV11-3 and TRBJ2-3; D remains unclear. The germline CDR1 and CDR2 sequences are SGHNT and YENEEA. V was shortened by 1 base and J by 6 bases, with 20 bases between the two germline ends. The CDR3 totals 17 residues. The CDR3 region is CASSLGVDGASTDTQYF. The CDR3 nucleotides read TGTGCCAGCAGCTTAGGGGTGGACGGAGCTAGTACGGATACGCAGTATTTT.

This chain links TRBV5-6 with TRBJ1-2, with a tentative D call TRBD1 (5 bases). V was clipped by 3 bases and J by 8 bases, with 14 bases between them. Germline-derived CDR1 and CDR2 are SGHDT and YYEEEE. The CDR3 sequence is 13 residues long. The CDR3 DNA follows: TGTGCCAGCAGCTCCCGAGGGGTCCCCGGCTACACCTTC. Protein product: CASSSRGVPGYTF.

CDR3 in amino acids: CASVWQGANYGYTF. Here the CDR3 DNA reads TGTGCCAGCGTCTGGCAGGGGGCTAACTATGGCTACACCTTC. This chain connects TRBV5-6 to TRBJ1-2, with TRBD1 identical over 7 bases. The CDR3 loop spans 14 amino acids. CDR1 is SGHDT and CDR2 is YYEEEE in the germline V gene. V lost 7 bases, J lost 0 bases, and 6 bases stayed unmatched.

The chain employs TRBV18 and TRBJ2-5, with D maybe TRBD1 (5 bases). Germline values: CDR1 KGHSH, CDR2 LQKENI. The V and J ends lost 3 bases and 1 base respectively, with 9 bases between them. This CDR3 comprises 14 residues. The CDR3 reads CASSPVDSQETQYF. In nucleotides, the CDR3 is TGTGCCAGCTCACCTGTCGACAGCCAAGAGACCCAGTACTTC.

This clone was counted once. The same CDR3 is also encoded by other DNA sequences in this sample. CDR3 sequence: CASSLGGQNTEAFF. DNA for the CDR3: TGTGCCAGCAGCTTAGGGGGGCAAAACACTGAAGCTTTCTTT. The chain is built from TRBV7-2 and TRBJ1-1; tentative D call: TRBD1 (6 bases). The CDR3 has 14 residues. V was trimmed by 1 base and J by 2 bases, leaving 8 bases between them. Germline-derived CDR1 and CDR2 are SGHTA and FQGNSA.

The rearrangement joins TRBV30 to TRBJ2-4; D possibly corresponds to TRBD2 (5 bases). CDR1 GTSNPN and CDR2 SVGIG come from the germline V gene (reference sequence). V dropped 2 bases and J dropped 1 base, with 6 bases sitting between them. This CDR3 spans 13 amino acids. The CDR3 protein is CAWSTGAKNIQYF. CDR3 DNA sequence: TGTGCCTGGAGTACGGGGGCCAAAAACATTCAGTACTTC.

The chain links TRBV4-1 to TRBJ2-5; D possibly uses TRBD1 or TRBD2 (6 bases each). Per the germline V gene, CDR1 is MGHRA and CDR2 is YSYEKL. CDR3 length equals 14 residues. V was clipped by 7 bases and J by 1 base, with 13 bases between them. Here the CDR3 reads CASMGGYRQETQYF. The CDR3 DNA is TGCGCCAGCATGGGGGGCTACCGCCAAGAGACCCAGTACTTC.

The CDR3 bases are TGTGCCAGCAGCTTAAGCCAGGCGAACACTGAAGCTTTCTTT. Its protein product is CASSLSQANTEAFF. The chain uses TRBV7-9 and TRBJ1-1; D gene unclear. Looked up from germline, CDR1 is SEHNR and CDR2 is FQNEAQ (reference sequence). Trimming removed 2 bases from V and 1 base from J, with 8 bases in between. The CDR3 spans 14 residues.

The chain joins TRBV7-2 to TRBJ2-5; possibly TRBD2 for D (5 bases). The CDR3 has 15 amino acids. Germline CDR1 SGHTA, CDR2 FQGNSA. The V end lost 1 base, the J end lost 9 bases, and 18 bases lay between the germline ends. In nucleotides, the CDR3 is TGTGCCAGCAGCTTAGGGAGGACTGTCAACGGGGCCCAGTACTTC. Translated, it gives CASSLGRTVNGAQYF.

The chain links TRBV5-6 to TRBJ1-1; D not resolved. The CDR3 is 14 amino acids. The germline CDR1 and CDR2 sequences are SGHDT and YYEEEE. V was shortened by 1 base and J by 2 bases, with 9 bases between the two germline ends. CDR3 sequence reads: CASSLNRYNTEAFF. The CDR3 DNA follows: TGTGCCAGCAGCTTGAACAGATATAACACTGAAGCTTTCTTT.

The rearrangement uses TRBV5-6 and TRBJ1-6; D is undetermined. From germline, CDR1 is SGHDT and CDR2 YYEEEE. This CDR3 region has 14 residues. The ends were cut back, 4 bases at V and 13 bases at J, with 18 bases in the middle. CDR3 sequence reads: CASSPQPGATPLHF. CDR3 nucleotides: TGTGCCAGCAGCCCCCAACCCGGCGCGACTCCCCTCCACTTT.

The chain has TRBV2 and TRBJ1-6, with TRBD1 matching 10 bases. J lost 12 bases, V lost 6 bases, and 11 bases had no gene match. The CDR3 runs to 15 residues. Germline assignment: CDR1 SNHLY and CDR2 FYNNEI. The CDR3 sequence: CASSPGGQGLGPLHF. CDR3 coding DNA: TGTGCCAGCAGCCCAGGGGGACAGGGGCTTGGACCCCTCCACTTT.

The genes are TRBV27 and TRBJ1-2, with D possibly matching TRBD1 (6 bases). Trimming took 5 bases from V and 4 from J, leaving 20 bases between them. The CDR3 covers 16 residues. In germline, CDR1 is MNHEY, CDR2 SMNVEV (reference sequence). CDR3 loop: CASSQGTGQNIYGYTF. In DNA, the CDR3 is TGTGCCAGCAGTCAGGGTACAGGACAGAATATCTATGGCTACACCTTC.

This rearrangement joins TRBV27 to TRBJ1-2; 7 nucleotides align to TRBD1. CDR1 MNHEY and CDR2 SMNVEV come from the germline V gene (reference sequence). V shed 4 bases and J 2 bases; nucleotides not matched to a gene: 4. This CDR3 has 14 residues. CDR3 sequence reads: CASSSPDRNYGYTF. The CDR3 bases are TGTGCCAGCAGTTCCCCGGACAGGAACTATGGCTACACCTTC.

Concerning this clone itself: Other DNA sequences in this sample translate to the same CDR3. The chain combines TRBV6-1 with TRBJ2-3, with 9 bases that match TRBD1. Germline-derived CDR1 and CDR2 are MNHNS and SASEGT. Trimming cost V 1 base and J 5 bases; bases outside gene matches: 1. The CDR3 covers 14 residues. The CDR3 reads CASSEGQGGDTQYF. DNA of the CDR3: TGTGCCAGCAGTGAAGGACAGGGGGGAGATACGCAGTATTTT.

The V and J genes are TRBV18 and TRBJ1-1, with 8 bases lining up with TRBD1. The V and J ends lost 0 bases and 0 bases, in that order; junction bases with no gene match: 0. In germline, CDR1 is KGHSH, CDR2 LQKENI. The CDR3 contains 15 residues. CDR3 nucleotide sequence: TGTGCCAGCTCACCACCGGACAGGGTGAACACTGAAGCTTTCTTT. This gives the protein CASSPPDRVNTEAFF.

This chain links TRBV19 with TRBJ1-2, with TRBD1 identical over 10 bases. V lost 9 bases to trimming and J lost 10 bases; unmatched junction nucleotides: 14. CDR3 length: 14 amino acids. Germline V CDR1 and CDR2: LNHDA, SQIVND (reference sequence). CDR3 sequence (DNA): TGTGCCAGCCTATTCACGACAGGGGGCGCAGTCTACACCTTC. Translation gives CASLFTTGGAVYTF.

The DNA for the CDR3 is TGCGCCAGCAGCTTGACCGTACAGGTCCCTCCTGGGGAGCAGTACTTC. Translating gives CASSLTVQVPPGEQYF. The V and J genes are TRBV5-1 and TRBJ2-7, with TRBD1 as a possible D gene (5 bases). Germline CDR1 SGHRS, CDR2 YFSETQ. V lost 1 base and J 7 bases, leaving 21 bases between the germline ends. CDR3 length: 16 residues.

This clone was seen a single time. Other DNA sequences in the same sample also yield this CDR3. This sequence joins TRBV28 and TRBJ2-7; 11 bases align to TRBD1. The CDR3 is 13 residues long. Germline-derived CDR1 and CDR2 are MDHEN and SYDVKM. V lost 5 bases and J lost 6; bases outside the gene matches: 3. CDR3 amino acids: CASSPGTGGEQYF. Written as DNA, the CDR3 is TGTGCCAGCAGTCCCGGGACAGGGGGCGAGCAGTACTTC.

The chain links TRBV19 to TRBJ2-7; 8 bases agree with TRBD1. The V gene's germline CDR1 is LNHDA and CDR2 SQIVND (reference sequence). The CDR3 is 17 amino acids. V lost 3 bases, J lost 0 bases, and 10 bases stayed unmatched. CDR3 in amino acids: CASSIVDRGKGSYEQYF. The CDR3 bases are TGTGCCAGTAGTATCGTCGACAGGGGTAAAGGCTCCTACGAGCAGTACTTC.

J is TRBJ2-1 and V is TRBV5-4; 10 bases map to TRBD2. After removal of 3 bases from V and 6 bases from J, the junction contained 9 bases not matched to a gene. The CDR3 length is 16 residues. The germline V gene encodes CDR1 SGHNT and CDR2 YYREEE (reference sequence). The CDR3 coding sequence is TGTGCCAGCAGCTCAGAAGCGGGGGGGACGCCCAATGAGCAGTTCTTC. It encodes CASSSEAGGTPNEQFF.

The CDR3 is CASSRAPVLEQFF. The CDR3 region has the DNA TGTGCCAGCAGCCGTGCCCCGGTCCTGGAACAGTTCTTC. The J gene is TRBJ2-1, the V gene TRBV7-9; D unclear. V lost 5 bases, J lost 13 bases, and 18 bases lay in between. CDR1 and CDR2 from the germline V gene are SEHNR and FQNEAQ (reference sequence). The CDR3 sequence is 13 residues long.

CDR3 sequence reads: CASSNDRGVKNTEAFF. The CDR3 DNA follows: TGTGCCAGCAGCAACGACAGGGGAGTTAAAAACACTGAAGCTTTCTTT. V and J are TRBV7-2 and TRBJ1-1, with 8 nucleotides matching TRBD1. Trimming removed 5 bases from V and 2 bases from J; junction bases left unmatched: 10. The CDR3 contains 16 residues. Per germline, CDR1 SGHTA and CDR2 FQGNSA.

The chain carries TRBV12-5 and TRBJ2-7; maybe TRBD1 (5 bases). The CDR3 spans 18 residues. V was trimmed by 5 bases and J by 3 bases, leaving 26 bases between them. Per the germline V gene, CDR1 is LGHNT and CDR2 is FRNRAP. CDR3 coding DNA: TGTGCTAGTGGTGCATCTACCCTTCAGGGCCTGCTACACTACGAGCAGTACTTC. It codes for CASGASTLQGLLHYEQYF.